The 5 T cell receptor beta chains listed next were all sequenced from one sample in a study of shared clonotypes between healthy human individuals. Sequencing used immunoSEQ multiplex PCR; TCRdb keeps in-frame clones, though not all of them. The repertoire consists of about 2,500,000 clones, with around 94% occurring once and the leading ten covering roughly 0.14%. Sequences were obtained from naive CD4+ T cells sorted from blood. Subset noted: CD45RA+ positively selected. The receptors derive from a man younger than 35 in good health.

This clone was recorded once. Other DNA sequences in this sample translate to the same CDR3. J is TRBJ2-7 and V is TRBV19; 10 nucleotides line up with TRBD1. Germline-derived CDR1 and CDR2 are LNHDA and SQIVND (reference sequence). This CDR3 region has 15 residues. V dropped 3 bases and J dropped 4; count of bases not matched to a gene: 6. The CDR3 reads CASSIAPGQGYEQYF. In DNA, the CDR3 is TGTGCCAGTAGTATCGCACCGGGACAGGGGTACGAGCAGTACTTC.

V usage is TRBV11-2 and J usage is TRBJ2-7; D might be TRBD2 (6 bases). The V end was cut by 5 bases, the J end by 7 bases, with 18 bases between. The CDR3 is 14 amino acids. Germline V gene data show CDR1 as SGHAT and CDR2 as FQNNGV. The CDR3 here is CASSPSVGGREQYF. The CDR3 nucleotides are TGTGCCAGCAGCCCTAGCGTTGGAGGAAGGGAGCAGTACTTC.

V gene TRBV7-9 combines with J gene TRBJ2-2; D is undetermined. V lost 2 bases, J lost 6 bases, and 13 bases lay in between. There are 15 residues in the CDR3. CDR1 and CDR2 (germline): SEHNR, FQNEAQ (reference sequence). The CDR3 DNA reads TGTGCCAGCAGCTTATTAGGGCAGACGGCCGGGGAGCTGTTTTTT. It yields the protein CASSLLGQTAGELFF.

V is TRBV28 and J is TRBJ2-1; the match to TRBD2 covers 10 bases. V lost 7 bases, J lost 6 bases, and 12 bases stayed unmatched. Looked up from germline, CDR1 is MDHEN and CDR2 is SYDVKM. The CDR3 contains 16 residues. CDR3 sequence: CASKKHGGTSANEQFF. The CDR3 coding sequence is TGTGCCAGCAAGAAACACGGCGGGACTAGCGCCAATGAGCAGTTCTTC.

The rearrangement uses TRBV2 and TRBJ2-7; tentative D call: TRBD2 (5 bases). Germline V gene sequence: CDR1 SNHLY, CDR2 FYNNEI. This CDR3 comprises 17 residues. The ends were cut back, 0 bases at V and 7 bases at J, with 22 bases in the middle. The CDR3 nucleotides are TGTGCCAGCAGTGAAGCGCTTGGAGAGCGCTGGGAGAGGGAGCAGTACTTC. Its protein is CASSEALGERWEREQYF.